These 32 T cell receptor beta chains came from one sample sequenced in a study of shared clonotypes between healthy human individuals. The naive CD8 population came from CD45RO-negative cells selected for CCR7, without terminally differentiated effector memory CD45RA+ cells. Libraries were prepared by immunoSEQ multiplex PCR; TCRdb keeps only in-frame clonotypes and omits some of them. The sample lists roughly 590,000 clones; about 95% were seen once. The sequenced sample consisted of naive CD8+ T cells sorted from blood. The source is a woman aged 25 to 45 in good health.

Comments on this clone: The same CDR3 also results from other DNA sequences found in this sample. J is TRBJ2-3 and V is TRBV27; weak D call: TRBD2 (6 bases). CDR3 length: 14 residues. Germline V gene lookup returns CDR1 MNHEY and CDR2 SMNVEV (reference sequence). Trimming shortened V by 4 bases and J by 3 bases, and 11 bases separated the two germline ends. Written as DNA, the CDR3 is TGTGCCAGCAGTTCGGGTAGCGGAACAGATACGCAGTATTTT. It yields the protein CASSSGSGTDTQYF.

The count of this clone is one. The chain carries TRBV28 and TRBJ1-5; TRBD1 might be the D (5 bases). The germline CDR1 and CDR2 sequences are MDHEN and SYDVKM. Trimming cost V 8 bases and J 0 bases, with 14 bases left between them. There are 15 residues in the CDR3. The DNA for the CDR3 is TGTGCCAGCGGTTGGGGGGACTATAGCAATCAGCCCCAGCATTTT. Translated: CASGWGDYSNQPQHF.

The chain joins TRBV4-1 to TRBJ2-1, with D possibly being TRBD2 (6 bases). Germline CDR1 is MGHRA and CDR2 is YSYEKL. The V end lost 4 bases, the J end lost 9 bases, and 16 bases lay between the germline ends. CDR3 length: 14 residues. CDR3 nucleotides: TGCGCCAGCAGCCCGAGACTAGGTGGTAGTGAGCAGTTCTTC. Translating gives CASSPRLGGSEQFF.

The CDR3 nucleotides read TGTGCCAGTAGTATAGGGCGGGACCCCTACAATGAGCAGTTCTTC. It codes for CASSIGRDPYNEQFF. The chain has TRBV19 and TRBJ2-1, with D possibly being TRBD2 (6 bases). Germline lookup yields CDR1 LNHDA and CDR2 SQIVND (reference sequence). The length of the CDR3 is 15 residues. The germline V and J ends were trimmed by 1 base and 2 bases, with 9 bases remaining between them.

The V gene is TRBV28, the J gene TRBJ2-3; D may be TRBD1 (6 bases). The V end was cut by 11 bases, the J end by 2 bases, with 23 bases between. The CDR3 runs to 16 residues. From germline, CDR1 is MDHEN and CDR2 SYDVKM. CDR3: CAASFNRGQTTDTQYF. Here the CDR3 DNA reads TGTGCCGCAAGTTTTAACCGCGGACAGACCACAGATACGCAGTATTTT. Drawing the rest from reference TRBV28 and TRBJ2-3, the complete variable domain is DVKVTQSSRYLVKRTGEKVFLECVQDMDHENMFWYRQDPGLGLRLIYFSYDVKMKEKGDIPEGYSVSREKKERFSLILESASTNQTSMYLCAASFNRGQTTDTQYFGPGTRLTVL.

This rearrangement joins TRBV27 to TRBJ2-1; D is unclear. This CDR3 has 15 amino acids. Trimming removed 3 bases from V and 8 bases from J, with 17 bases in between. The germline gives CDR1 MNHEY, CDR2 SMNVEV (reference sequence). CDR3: CASSLSVTGTHEQFF. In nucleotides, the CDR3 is TGTGCCAGCAGTTTGTCGGTAACGGGTACCCATGAGCAGTTCTTC.

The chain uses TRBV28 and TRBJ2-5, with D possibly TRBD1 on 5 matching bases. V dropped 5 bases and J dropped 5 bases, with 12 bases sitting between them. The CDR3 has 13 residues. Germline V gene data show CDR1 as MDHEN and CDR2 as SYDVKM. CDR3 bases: TGTGCCAGCAGTGGGGCCCAGCTGGAGACCCAGTACTTC. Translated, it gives CASSGAQLETQYF.

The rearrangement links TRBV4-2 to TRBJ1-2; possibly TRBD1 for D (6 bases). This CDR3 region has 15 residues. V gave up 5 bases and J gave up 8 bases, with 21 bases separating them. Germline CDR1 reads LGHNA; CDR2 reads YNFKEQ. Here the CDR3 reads CASSDLLAGVEGYTF. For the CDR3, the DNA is TGTGCCAGCAGCGACTTACTTGCAGGGGTGGAGGGCTACACCTTC.

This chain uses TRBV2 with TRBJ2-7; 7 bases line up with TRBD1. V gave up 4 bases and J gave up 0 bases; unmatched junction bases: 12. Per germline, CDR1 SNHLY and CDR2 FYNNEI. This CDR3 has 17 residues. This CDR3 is CASSGDRQAEDSYEQYF. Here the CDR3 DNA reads TGTGCCAGCAGTGGGGACAGACAGGCTGAGGACTCCTACGAGCAGTACTTC.

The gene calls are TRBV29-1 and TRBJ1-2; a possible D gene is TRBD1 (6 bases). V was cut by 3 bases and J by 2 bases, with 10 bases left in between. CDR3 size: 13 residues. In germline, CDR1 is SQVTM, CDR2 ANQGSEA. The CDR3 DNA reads TGCAGCGTTGAGGACAGCACAAACTATGGCTACACCTTC. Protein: CSVEDSTNYGYTF.

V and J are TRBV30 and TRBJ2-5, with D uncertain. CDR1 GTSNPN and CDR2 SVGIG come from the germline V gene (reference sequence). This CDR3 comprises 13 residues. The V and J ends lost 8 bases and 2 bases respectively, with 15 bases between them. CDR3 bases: TGTGCCGGCTATACGGACCCTCAAGAGACCCAGTACTTC. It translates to CAGYTDPQETQYF. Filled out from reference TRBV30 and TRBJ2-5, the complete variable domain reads SQTIHQWPATLVQPVGSPLSLECTVEGTSNPNLYWYRQAAGRGLQLLFYSVGIGQISSEVPQNLSASRPQDRQFILSSKKLLLSDSGFYLCAGYTDPQETQYFGPGTRLLVL.

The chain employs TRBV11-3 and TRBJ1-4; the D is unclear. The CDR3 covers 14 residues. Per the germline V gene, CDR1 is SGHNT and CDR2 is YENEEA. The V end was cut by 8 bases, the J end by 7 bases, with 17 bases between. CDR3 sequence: CASGCGSWAEKLFF. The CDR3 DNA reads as TGTGCCAGCGGTTGTGGTAGTTGGGCTGAAAAACTGTTTTTT.

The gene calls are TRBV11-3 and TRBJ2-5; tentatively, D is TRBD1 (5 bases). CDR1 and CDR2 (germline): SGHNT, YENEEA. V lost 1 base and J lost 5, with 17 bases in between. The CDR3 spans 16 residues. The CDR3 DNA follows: TGTGCCAGCAGCTTAGCCGGCGGCCAGGGCAGGGAGACCCAGTACTTC. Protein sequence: CASSLAGGQGRETQYF.

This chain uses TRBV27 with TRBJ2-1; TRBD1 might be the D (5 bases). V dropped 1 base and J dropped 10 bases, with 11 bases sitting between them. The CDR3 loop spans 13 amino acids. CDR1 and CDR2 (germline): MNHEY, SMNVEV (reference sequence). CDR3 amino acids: CASSLLGVREQFF. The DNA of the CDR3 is TGTGCCAGCAGTTTATTAGGGGTTAGAGAGCAGTTCTTC.

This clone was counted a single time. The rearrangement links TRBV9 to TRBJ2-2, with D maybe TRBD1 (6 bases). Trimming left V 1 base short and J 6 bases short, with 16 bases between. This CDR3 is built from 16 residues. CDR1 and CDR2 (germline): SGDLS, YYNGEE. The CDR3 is CASSVRRQATSGELFF. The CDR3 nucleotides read TGTGCCAGCAGCGTAAGGAGACAGGCTACGTCCGGGGAGCTGTTTTTT. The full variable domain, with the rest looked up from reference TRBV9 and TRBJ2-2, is DSGVTQTPKHLITATGQRVTLRCSPRSGDLSVYWYQQSLDQGLQFLIQYYNGEERAKGNILERFSAQQFPDLHSELNLSSLELGDSALYFCASSVRRQATSGELFFGEGSRLTVL.

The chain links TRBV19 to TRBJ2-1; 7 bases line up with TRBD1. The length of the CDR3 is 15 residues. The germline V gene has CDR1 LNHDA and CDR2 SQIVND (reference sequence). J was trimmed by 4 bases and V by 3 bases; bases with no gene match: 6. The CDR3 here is CASSIMGQTYNEQFF. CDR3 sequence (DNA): TGTGCCAGTAGTATTATGGGACAGACGTACAATGAGCAGTTCTTC.

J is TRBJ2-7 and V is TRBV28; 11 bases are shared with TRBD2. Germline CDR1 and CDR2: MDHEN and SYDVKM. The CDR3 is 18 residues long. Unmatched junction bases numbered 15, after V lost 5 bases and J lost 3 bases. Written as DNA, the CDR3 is TGTGCCAGCAGTCCCATGGGTGTAGCGGGAGGGCCTGGCTACGAGCAGTACTTC. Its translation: CASSPMGVAGGPGYEQYF.

The chain's CDR3 is CATSRGRDADTQYF. The CDR3 nucleotides are TGTGCCACCAGCAGAGGTAGGGACGCAGATACGCAGTATTTT. The chain joins TRBV15 to TRBJ2-3; D may match TRBD1 or TRBD2 (5 bases each). V shed 1 base and J shed 4 bases, with 9 bases lying between them. Germline V gene sequence: CDR1 LNHNV, CDR2 YYDKDF (reference sequence). The CDR3 is made up of 14 amino acids.

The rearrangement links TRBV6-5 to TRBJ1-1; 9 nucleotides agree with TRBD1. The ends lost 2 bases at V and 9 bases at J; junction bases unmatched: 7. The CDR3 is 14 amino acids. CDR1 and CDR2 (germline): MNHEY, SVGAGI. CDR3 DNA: TGTGCCAGCAGTTACGGGACAGGGACTTCTCAAGCTTTCTTT. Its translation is CASSYGTGTSQAFF.

CDR3 loop: CASSGRGQGQSLGNTIYF. In DNA form, the CDR3 reads TGTGCCAGCAGTGGACGGGGACAGGGGCAATCTCTGGGAAACACCATATATTTT. The chain joins TRBV6-1 to TRBJ1-3; 10 positions match TRBD1. V lost 4 bases and J lost 4; bases outside the gene matches: 13. CDR1 is MNHNS, CDR2 SASEGT, per germline. The CDR3 is made up of 18 amino acids.

CDR3: CASSRTGGATEAFF. CDR3 nucleotide sequence: TGTGCCAGCAGCAGGACAGGGGGCGCGACTGAAGCTTTCTTT. The rearrangement joins TRBV7-9 to TRBJ1-1, with 11 bases fitting TRBD1. V was clipped by 5 bases and J by 5 bases; unmatched bases: 4. Germline V gene data show CDR1 as SEHNR and CDR2 as FQNEAQ (reference sequence). This CDR3 is built from 14 residues.

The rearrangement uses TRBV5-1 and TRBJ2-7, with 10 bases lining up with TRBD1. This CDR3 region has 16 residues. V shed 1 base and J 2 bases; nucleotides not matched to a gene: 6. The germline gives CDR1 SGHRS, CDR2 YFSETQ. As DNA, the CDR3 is TGCGCCAGCAGCTTGAATATCGGACAGGGGGCCTACGAGCAGTACTTC. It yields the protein CASSLNIGQGAYEQYF.

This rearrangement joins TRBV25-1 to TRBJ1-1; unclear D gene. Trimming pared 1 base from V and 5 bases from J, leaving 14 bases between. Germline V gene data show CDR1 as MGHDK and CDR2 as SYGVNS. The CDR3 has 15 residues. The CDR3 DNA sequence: TGTGCCAGCAGTGAATTTAGGCGGGAGAATACTGAAGCTTTCTTT. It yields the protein CASSEFRRENTEAFF. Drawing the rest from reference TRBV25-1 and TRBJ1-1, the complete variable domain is EADIYQTPRYLVIGTGKKITLECSQTMGHDKMYWYQQDPGMELHLIHYSYGVNSTEKGDLSSESTVSRIRTEHFPLTLESARPSHTSQYLCASSEFRRENTEAFFGQGTRLTVV.

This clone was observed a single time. DNA for the CDR3: TGTGCCAGCAGTGAACCTCTAAGTAACTATGGCTACACCTTC. The encoded protein is CASSEPLSNYGYTF. The chain employs TRBV2 and TRBJ1-2; D is uncertain. V was trimmed by 2 bases and J by 1 base, leaving 8 bases between them. The germline CDR1 and CDR2 sequences are SNHLY and FYNNEI. This CDR3 has 14 amino acids.

The CDR3: CASSQGVRGPAGELFF. The CDR3 region has the DNA TGTGCCAGCAGCCAAGGCGTCAGGGGGCCCGCCGGGGAGCTGTTTTTT. The rearrangement joins TRBV4-2 to TRBJ2-2, with TRBD1 matching 8 bases. J lost 6 bases, V lost 1 base, and 7 bases had no gene match. The CDR3 runs 16 residues. Per the germline V gene, CDR1 is LGHNA and CDR2 is YNFKEQ.

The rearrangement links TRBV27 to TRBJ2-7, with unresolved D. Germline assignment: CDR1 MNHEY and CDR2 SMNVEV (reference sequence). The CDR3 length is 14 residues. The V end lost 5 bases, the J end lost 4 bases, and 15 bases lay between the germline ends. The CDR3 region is CASSPPNSRYEQYF. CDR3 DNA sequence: TGTGCCAGCAGTCCTCCTAACAGTCGGTACGAGCAGTACTTC.

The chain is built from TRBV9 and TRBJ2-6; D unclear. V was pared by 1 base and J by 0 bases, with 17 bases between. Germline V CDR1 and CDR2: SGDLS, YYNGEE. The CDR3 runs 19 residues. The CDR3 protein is CASSVFRSRGGSGANVLTF. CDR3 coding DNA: TGTGCCAGCAGCGTATTTCGGAGCCGTGGTGGCTCTGGGGCCAACGTCCTGACTTTC.

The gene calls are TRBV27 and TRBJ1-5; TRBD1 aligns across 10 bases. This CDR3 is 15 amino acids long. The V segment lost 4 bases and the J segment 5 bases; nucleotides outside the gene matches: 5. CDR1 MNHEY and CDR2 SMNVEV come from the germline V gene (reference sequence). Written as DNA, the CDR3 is TGTGCCAGCAGTTCCATGACAGGGGGCTATCAGCCCCAGCATTTT. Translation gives CASSSMTGGYQPQHF.

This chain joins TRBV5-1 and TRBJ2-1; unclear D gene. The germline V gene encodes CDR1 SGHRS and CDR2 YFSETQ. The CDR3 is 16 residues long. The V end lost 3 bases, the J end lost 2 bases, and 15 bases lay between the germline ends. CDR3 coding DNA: TGCGCCAGCAGCTCCAGCGTAGGCCCCACCTACAATGAGCAGTTCTTC. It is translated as CASSSSVGPTYNEQFF.

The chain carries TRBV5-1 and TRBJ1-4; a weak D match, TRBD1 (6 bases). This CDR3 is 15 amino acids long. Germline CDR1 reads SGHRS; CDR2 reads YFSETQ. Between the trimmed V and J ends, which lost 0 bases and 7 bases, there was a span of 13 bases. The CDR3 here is CASSLELGTSEKLFF. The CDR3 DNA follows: TGCGCCAGCAGCTTGGAGCTAGGGACATCTGAAAAACTGTTTTTT.

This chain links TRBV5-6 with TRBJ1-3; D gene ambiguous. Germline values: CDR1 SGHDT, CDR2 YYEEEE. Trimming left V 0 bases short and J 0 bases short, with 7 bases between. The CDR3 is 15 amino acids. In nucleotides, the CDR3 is TGTGCCAGCAGCTTGGAACCCAACTCTGGAAACACCATATATTTT. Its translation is CASSLEPNSGNTIYF.

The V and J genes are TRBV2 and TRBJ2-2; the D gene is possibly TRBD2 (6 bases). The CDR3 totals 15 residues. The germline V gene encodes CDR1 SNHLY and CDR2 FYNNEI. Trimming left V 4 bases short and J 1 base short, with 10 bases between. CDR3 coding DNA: TGTGCCAGCAGTGGTATAGCGGAGAACACCGGGGAGCTGTTTTTT. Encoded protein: CASSGIAENTGELFF.